This T cell receptor beta chain was sequenced for a study of cytomegalovirus exposure and HLA in healthy donors (TCRdb year 2017). Regarding the study in general: According to an earlier analysis of 450 to 650 of the donors, 150 million to 200 million T cells yielded 90 million to 130 million unique TCR beta sequences and approximately 300 Gb of sequence data. An early release covering just under 650 HLA-typed donors comprised approximately 290 gigabases of sequencing data and around 80 million unique TCR sequences. In addition to the first cohort of 500 to 850 subjects, a separate validation cohort of 130 or so different subjects was used. Of the roughly 400 genotyped donors, 65% to 90% were placed in the genetic ancestry cluster associated with self-reported Caucasian donors. All discovery cohort repertoires had been generated on a single sequencing platform. High-throughput TCR immunosequencing, statistical association of individual TCRs with disease status, and machine learning were combined to predict cytomegalovirus infection status. The number of typed donors differed by locus: about 629-630 for A, B, C, DRB1 and DQB1; approximately 530 for DQA1; over 600 for DPA1; and 450 to 480 for DPB1. A later genetic analysis took genome-wide SNP genotypes for about 65% of the 666 donors and used that subset as a discovery cohort. The later analysis used no new phenotypic data to find candidate immune exposures, relying instead on TCR beta sequences and their occurrence across donors. Donor age, sex, ethnicity and CMV serostatus were compiled together with the repertoire data. The study aimed to test whether signatures of past pathogen exposure could be identified by cataloging public T cell receptors. Roughly five DR-DQ haplotypes were handled as single units for association and clustering, since linkage in the cohort was strong. A later analysis re-analyzed previously published TCR beta repertoires from roughly 690 donors and added high-resolution HLA genotyping to study TCR occurrence patterns. The study profiled the T cell repertoires of under 850 subjects by immunosequencing and related them to cytomegalovirus serostatus. Both class I and class II loci were covered by HLA typing, at four-digit resolution. An earlier analysis of nearly 600 of the donors applied high-throughput TCR beta sequencing to assess whether each TCR beta V gene segment acted as functional or pseudogenic. Across around 400 genotyped donors of the cohort, an average of approximately 220,000 unique TCR beta nucleotide sequences per donor were sequenced, and roughly a sixth of those sequences were non-productive. The paper's findings and limits, for the study overall: A further reported finding was that TCR beta sequences accurately predicted the HLA-A and HLA-B alleles for most subjects in the first cohort. Roughly 15 rarely observed V segments, including chromosome 9 orphons, were excluded from the earlier analysis of a few hundred of the donors because counts were too low. In both the original and validation cohorts, the classifier was reported to diagnose cytomegalovirus status with high specificity and sensitivity. Compared with the roughly 700-donor mean, donors in an Asian-associated ancestry cluster had fewer N-insertions in productive TCRs, according to a later genetic analysis. V-gene and J-gene trimming of TCR beta chains was associated with a missense DCLRE1C variant in a later genetic analysis, and the association was replicated in an independent cohort. When HLA alleles, especially DR and DQ, strongly co-occurred, TCR associations were difficult to assign to individual alleles. In this cohort, only TCR beta chains were sequenced, and detectable features were limited by the absence of alpha or paired-chain data. Across donors, most TCR sequences were observed very rarely, whereas some public TCRs were present in many individuals. At a false discovery rate of 0.05, a later analysis linked 16,000 or so TCR beta sequences to specific HLA alleles. Presence/absence analyses assumed roughly uniform sequencing depth across donors, an assumption that may not hold. The study listed 170 or so TCR beta chains as associated with cytomegalovirus. According to a later analysis, parvovirus B19, influenza, CMV and Epstein-Barr virus appeared linked to several top co-occurrence clusters. The only immune exposure information available for the cohort was CMV serostatus. According to the authors, the approach could potentially be generalized to other disease states and immunological phenotypes. Correlated functional status among segregating V segments might be attributable to linkage disequilibrium, but an unknown experimental factor could not be ruled out. In a later analysis, HLA-associated TCR beta chains were found to be more clonally expanded and to have lower generation probabilities than equally common non-associated chains. In a later analysis, TCR association rates were found to vary across HLA loci, with the most associated TCRs seen for DRB1 alleles and the fewest for HLA-C alleles. An earlier analysis of around 540 of the donors showed that most TCR beta V segments appeared in productive rearrangements either about 90% or about 30% of the time, which broadly matched IMGT annotations. Three of the identified cytomegalovirus-associated TCR beta chains were confirmed in vitro to be specific for cytomegalovirus antigens. HLA typing was unavailable for some donors at each locus, so association tests used only the typed subset. A later analysis found that most CMV-associated TCR beta chains appeared HLA-restricted, with HLA associations seemingly driven largely by CMV exposure. A group of highly shared sequence variants was considered likely to be a technical artifact of the sequencing pipeline.

Library creation used the immunoSEQ multiplex PCR assay. A mixture of 60 forward primers for TCR Vbeta segments and 13 reverse primers for TCR Jbeta segments was used in the multiplex PCR. Amplification of the CDR3 region of rearranged TCR beta genes was performed with a multiplex PCR assay on genomic DNA. On the Illumina HiSeq System, the amplified TCR beta libraries were sequenced as 87-base-pair reads. The authors processed their data as follows. A later analysis counted about 82 million unique TCR beta chains across the 650 to 800 repertoires, and some 11 million of these chains were shared by at least two donors. A nearest-neighbor algorithm error-corrected the raw reads and collapsed the reads into unique sequences, merging closely related sequences to remove PCR and sequencing errors. V, D and J gene segments were assigned by aligning CDR3 sequences to IMGT reference sequences. For a sequence to be retained, at least a six-nucleotide match to both a V gene segment and a J gene segment was required. A rearrangement counted as productive if the CDR3 had no stop codons and remained in frame with V and J, and every other rearrangement counted as non-productive. Following IMGT convention, CDR3 was defined as the stretch from the second conserved V-encoded cysteine to the conserved J-encoded phenylalanine. In an earlier analysis of 550 to 650 of the donors, sequences lacking an unambiguous match to a single V gene segment were excluded. An earlier analysis of around 600 of the donors classified V segments as functional when productive rearrangements were above 56.7% and as segregating when the standard deviation between donors was above 5%. A statistical classification framework was developed to diagnose cytomegalovirus status using the catalog of TCR beta chain sequences. V and J gene assignment, in a later analysis, came from comparing TCR nucleotide sequences with IMGT/GENE-DB human TR gene sequences. Using the TCRdist pipeline, a later analysis assigned CDR3 sequences along with most-parsimonious VDJ recombination scenarios. In a later analysis, each TCR beta chain was defined by its CDR3 amino acid sequence together with its V-gene family, and reads lacking a unique V-gene family were excluded. In a later analysis, several hundred highly shared, low-generation-probability nucleotide sequences were removed to address suspected cross-contamination and a sequencing artifact. In a later analysis, a clonal expansion index for each public chain was calculated from normalized within-repertoire ranks of inferred template counts. Generation probabilities in a later analysis came from a VDJ recombination model fitted to out-of-frame rearrangements, and those results were checked against IGoR. A later analysis scored TCR-TCR, TCR-HLA and TCR-CMV co-occurrence with hypergeometric tests, applying a repertoire-size bias correction to TCR pairs. False discovery rates were estimated in a later analysis by permuting HLA or CMV assignments 20 times. In a later analysis, co-occurring TCRs were grouped using DBSCAN, and TCRdist sequence similarity was added for clustering within HLA-allele-positive subsets. Co-occurrence clustering excluded repertoires with fewer than 30,000 or more than 120,000 public chains, plus five with anomalous nucleotide sharing. Sourced from immuneACCESS, this table was stored by TCRdb with only in-frame sequences that have V and J called. A share of the clones is absent; for the studies checked, an unresolved V gene accounts for under half, and the remainder has no known explanation. The D gene and trimming were derived from the DNA, and the V and J assignments and clone size from that table. The sample contains approximately 160,000 clones, 77% of them found a single time. The ten largest clones take up around 2.8% of the sample.

This clone was counted at least ten times. Its antigen is not yet known. No base quality values were provided; no much bigger clone lies one nucleotide off. The cohort comprised approximately 700 healthy bone marrow donors. Cohort members were all nominally healthy when sampled, although unrecorded immune exposures were likely present. The donor tested CMV seropositive, placing the donor among the roughly 300 seropositive members of the cohort. A peripheral blood sample was collected from each donor, and TCR beta sequencing was performed on peripheral blood mononuclear cells. The Qiagen DNeasy Blood Extraction Kit was used to extract genomic DNA from the blood cell samples. The source is a woman aged 40 to 50 in good health and CMV-seropositive. The source material was PBMCs.

The CDR3 loop reads CASSPRENTDTQYF. The DNA is TGCGCCAGCAGCCCCCGGGAGAACACAGATACGCAGTATTTT. The V and J genes are TRBV5-1 and TRBJ2-3, with TRBD2 as a weak D call on 6 bases. Reading the germline V gene gives CDR1 SGHRS and CDR2 YFSETQ. CDR3 length: 14 amino acids, cysteine to phenylalanine. CDR3 DNA only is kept here, 42 bases in frame from base 1. Relative to germline, V is 4 bases shorter and J is 2 bases shorter, with 11 bases between their ends.